The next 21 T cell receptor beta chains were all read from a single sample in a study of vaccination effects on CD4 cells after COVID-19. No antigens are known for them. Using immunoSEQ multiplex PCR, the repertoire was profiled, and TCRdb retains in-frame clones only, with some absent. The table includes tens of thousands of clones, about 73% detected once. Before sequencing took place, the ViraFEST assay used viral peptide pools to expand antigen-specific CD4+ T cells. Culturing for more than eight days preceded CD4+ T cell isolation. As their vaccination, participants received two doses of either BNT162b2 or mRNA-1273. Sequenced material: CD4+ T cells from PBMCs cultured with HCoV-OC43 spike peptides, taken after COVID-19 vaccination. The subset is: HCoV-OC43 spike overlapping peptide pool stimulation. The receptors were gathered from a human donor who received a COVID-19 vaccine.

The chain is built from TRBV7-6 and TRBJ2-2, with a possible D match to TRBD2 (5 bases). The CDR3 is 13 amino acids. Trimming cost V 4 bases and J 8 bases, with 11 bases left between them. Germline loops: CDR1 SGHVS, CDR2 FNYEAQ. The CDR3 DNA is TGTGCCAGCAGCTCGACCAGAGGGGGGGAGCTGTTTTTT. Translation gives CASSSTRGGELFF.

This chain links TRBV9 with TRBJ2-7, with D perhaps being TRBD1 or TRBD2 (5 bases each). The CDR3 is 14 residues long. The germline V gene has CDR1 SGDLS and CDR2 YYNGEE. The germline V and J ends were trimmed by 3 bases and 4 bases, with 14 bases remaining between them. The CDR3 DNA reads as TGTGCCAGCAGCGAGCCGGGACCAAATTACGAGCAGTACGTC. This encodes CASSEPGPNYEQYV.

The chain recombines TRBV5-1 with TRBJ1-2, with unresolved D. This CDR3 spans 13 amino acids. Trimming removed 1 base at V and 2 bases at J, with 6 bases between. Per the germline V gene, CDR1 is SGHRS and CDR2 is YFSETQ. Written as DNA, the CDR3 is TGCGCCAGCAGCTTGCACACCAACTATGGCTACACCTTC. Its translation: CASSLHTNYGYTF.

The V and J genes are TRBV5-1 and TRBJ1-2; the match to TRBD1 covers 8 bases. After removal of 4 bases from V and 8 bases from J, the junction contained 7 bases not matched to a gene. The germline gives CDR1 SGHRS, CDR2 YFSETQ. This CDR3 contains 13 residues. The DNA for the CDR3 is TGCGCCAGCAGCCCCCAGGGGGCAGAAGGCTACACCTTC. It yields the protein CASSPQGAEGYTF.

This clone was found a few times. The chain couples TRBV5-6 to TRBJ1-2; no clear D gene. Trimming cost V 2 bases and J 0 bases, with 8 bases left between them. Germline lookup yields CDR1 SGHDT and CDR2 YYEEEE. The CDR3 consists of 14 residues. This chain's CDR3 is CASSFRPTNYGYTF. The CDR3, as DNA: TGTGCCAGCAGCTTCAGACCTACTAACTATGGCTACACCTTC.

The chain recombines TRBV10-3 with TRBJ1-6; unclear D gene. V lost 4 bases, J lost 8 bases, and 9 bases lay in between. Germline loops: CDR1 ENHRY, CDR2 SYGVKD. CDR3 length equals 13 residues. The CDR3 nucleotides are TGTGCCATCAGTGTCGGCCCTGATTCACCCCTCCACTTT. It codes for CAISVGPDSPLHF.

This clone was detected a few times. CDR3 amino acids: CASSHDPPGGLPYEQYV. CDR3 bases: TGCGCCAGCAGCCACGACCCTCCGGGGGGGCTCCCTTACGAGCAGTACGTC. The rearrangement joins TRBV4-1 to TRBJ2-7; 8 bases are a match to TRBD2. CDR3 size: 17 residues. Germline V gene data show CDR1 as MGHRA and CDR2 as YSYEKL. Trimming cost V 3 bases and J 4 bases; bases outside gene matches: 14.

The CDR3: CASRRDTHPNQPQHF. CDR3 DNA: TGTGCCAGCAGGCGGGACACACATCCCAATCAGCCCCAGCATTTT. The V gene is TRBV2, the J gene TRBJ1-5; D is perhaps TRBD1 (6 bases). Germline values: CDR1 SNHLY, CDR2 FYNNEI. The CDR3 has 15 amino acids. Trimming removed 6 bases from V and 3 bases from J, with 15 bases in between.

The chain has TRBV2 and TRBJ2-5, with a weak D call TRBD2 (5 bases). The CDR3 runs 13 residues. The germline V gene encodes CDR1 SNHLY and CDR2 FYNNEI. V lost 7 bases and J lost 4, with 13 bases in between. The CDR3 loop reads CASTAARGETQYF. The DNA for the CDR3 is TGTGCCAGCACGGCCGCCCGGGGAGAGACCCAGTACTTC.

This chain links TRBV5-6 with TRBJ1-6, with a tentative D call TRBD1 (5 bases). Germline V gene lookup returns CDR1 SGHDT and CDR2 YYEEEE. This CDR3 is 17 amino acids long. The V end was cut by 1 base, the J end by 7 bases, with 18 bases between. CDR3 residues: CASSLWGTLRGNSPLHF. CDR3 DNA: TGTGCCAGCAGCTTGTGGGGCACTTTGAGGGGCAATTCACCCCTCCACTTT.

The chain employs TRBV30 and TRBJ2-5, with TRBD2 matching 11 bases. Germline V gene sequence: CDR1 GTSNPN, CDR2 SVGIG (reference sequence). The V and J ends lost 1 base and 4 bases, in that order; junction bases with no gene match: 20. The CDR3 runs 20 residues. Here the CDR3 DNA reads TGTGCCTGGAGTGGGTCCCGCTTACTAGCGGGGGTCCGGGAAGGAGAGACCCAGTACTTC. It translates to CAWSGSRLLAGVREGETQYF.

J is TRBJ2-4 and V is TRBV27; 8 positions agree with TRBD1. The CDR3 extends over 17 amino acids. Germline CDR1 MNHEY, CDR2 SMNVEV (reference sequence). V lost 5 bases and J lost 4; bases outside the gene matches: 13. The CDR3 sequence is CASSAKIGQGIKNIQYF. The CDR3 DNA reads TGTGCCAGCAGTGCGAAAATAGGACAGGGCATTAAAAACATTCAGTACTTC.

This chain links TRBV14 with TRBJ1-1, with D uncertain. The V and J ends lost 4 bases and 0 bases respectively, with 9 bases between them. Germline V gene data show CDR1 as SGHDN and CDR2 as FVKESK. The CDR3 sequence is 14 residues long. The CDR3 is CASSRLNLNTEAFF. Here the CDR3 DNA reads TGTGCCAGCAGCCGCCTCAATCTGAACACTGAAGCTTTCTTT. Filled out from reference TRBV14 and TRBJ1-1, the complete variable domain reads EAGVTQFPSHSVIEKGQTVTLRCDPISGHDNLYWYRRVMGKEIKFLLHFVKESKQDESGMPNNRFLAERTGGTYSTLKVQPAELEDSGVYFCASSRLNLNTEAFFGQGTRLTVV.

The chain couples TRBV19 to TRBJ2-1; maybe TRBD1 (6 bases). Germline V lookup: CDR1 LNHDA, CDR2 SQIVND (reference sequence). The CDR3 is 13 amino acids. V lost 3 bases and J 8 bases, leaving 11 bases between the germline ends. In DNA form, the CDR3 reads TGTGCCAGTAGTATCCAGGGGTCCCATGAGCAGTTCTTC. This gives the protein CASSIQGSHEQFF.

The chain couples TRBV7-8 to TRBJ1-2, with 8 bases that match TRBD1. The CDR3 totals 13 residues. The V gene end was trimmed by 3 bases and the J gene end by 8 bases; junction bases not matched to a gene: 5. CDR1 SGHVS and CDR2 FQNEAQ come from the germline V gene. DNA for the CDR3: TGTGCCAGCAGCTTGCCAGGGGGCGGCGGCTACACCTTC. This translates into CASSLPGGGGYTF.

V gene TRBV12-5 combines with J gene TRBJ1-2, with a tentative D call TRBD1 (5 bases). Germline values: CDR1 LGHNT, CDR2 FRNRAP. Trimming cost V 0 bases and J 8 bases, with 16 bases left between them. The CDR3 spans 15 residues. The CDR3, as DNA: TGTGCTAGTGGTTTGGTAACGGGGCCGAACACCGGCTACACCTTC. Protein product: CASGLVTGPNTGYTF. The whole variable domain, filled in from reference TRBV12-5 and TRBJ1-2, reads DARVTQTPRHKVTEMGQEVTMRCQPILGHNTVFWYRQTMMQGLELLAYFRNRAPLDDSGMPKDRFSAEMPDATLATLKIQPSEPRDSAVYFCASGLVTGPNTGYTFGSGTRLTVV.

This clone was found once. The chain has TRBV11-1 and TRBJ1-1; maybe TRBD1 (5 bases). Trimming cost V 3 bases and J 2 bases, with 16 bases left between them. Per the germline V gene, CDR1 is SGHAT and CDR2 is FQDESV (reference sequence). CDR3 size: 16 residues. The CDR3 reads CASSLEPGLPNTEAFF. For the CDR3, the DNA is TGTGCCAGCAGCTTGGAACCGGGACTCCCAAACACTGAAGCTTTCTTT.

This clone was seen more than once but under ten times. The chain carries TRBV9 and TRBJ1-2; no definite D call. Germline V lookup: CDR1 SGDLS, CDR2 YYNGEE. V lost 5 bases and J 8 bases, leaving 13 bases between the germline ends. The CDR3 is made up of 12 amino acids. CDR3 nucleotides: TGTGCCAGCAGTACAAACAGTTTCGGCTACACCTTC. This translates into CASSTNSFGYTF.

The V call is TRBV2, the J call TRBJ2-2, with no clear D. The CDR3 has 14 residues. From germline, CDR1 is SNHLY and CDR2 FYNNEI. The ends were cut back, 4 bases at V and 2 bases at J, with 8 bases in the middle. This chain's CDR3 is CASSVIANTGELFF. CDR3 sequence (DNA): TGTGCCAGCAGTGTTATCGCCAACACCGGGGAGCTGTTTTTT.

The chain has TRBV2 and TRBJ1-1; no reliable D call. Looked up from germline, CDR1 is SNHLY and CDR2 is FYNNEI. The CDR3 is made up of 13 amino acids. Trimming took 2 bases from V and 5 from J, leaving 9 bases between them. The CDR3 reads CASSEKERTEAFF. CDR3 DNA sequence: TGTGCCAGCAGTGAAAAGGAAAGAACTGAAGCTTTCTTT.

The chain carries TRBV5-1 and TRBJ1-1, with D unclear. CDR1 and CDR2 (germline): SGHRS, YFSETQ. Trimming took 0 bases from V and 10 from J, leaving 19 bases between them. The CDR3 is made up of 15 amino acids. CDR3 residues: CASSLAGNSREGAFF. CDR3 DNA: TGCGCCAGCAGCTTGGCCGGCAACAGTCGGGAGGGAGCTTTCTTT.